The clone carrying this T cell receptor beta chain turned up a few times. A single record per CDR3 protein comes from TCRdb applying MiXCR to the 5' RACE reads. Among roughly 86,000 distinct CDR3 sequences listed, about an eighth were seen once. This sample was included in a study of T-cell memory formation after mild COVID-19. CDR1 is MGHDK and CDR2 is SYGVNS in the germline V gene. The CDR3 totals 14 residues. Trimming pared 3 bases from V and 3 bases from J, leaving 11 bases between. Sequencing input: PBMCs or a T cell subset sorted from them (not recorded which). The chain employs TRBV25-1 and TRBJ1-2, with a weak D call TRBD1 (5 bases). The origin of this receptor is an adult woman who had mild COVID-19 (a few samples of this study predate the infection). Cell type and time point are not known. The CDR3 sequence is CASSEGGLYYGYTF. The CDR3 nucleotides read TGTGCCAGCAGTGAGGGGGGACTCTACTATGGCTACACCTTC.